This is a list of T cell receptor beta chains from one sample in a study of shared T cell receptors in the human thymus. The repertoire was sequenced with immunoSEQ multiplex PCR; TCRdb's copy has only in-frame clones and lacks some. The data show hundreds of thousands of clones, about 90% seen once. This sample was also put to use in a study of human thymus T cells.

Sequenced sample: thymocytes. The receptors originated from a boy younger than two with a congenital heart defect. The conserved cysteine and the conserved F or W are not part of the CDR3 here. Fields, in order: V gene, CDR3 protein.

V gene: TRBV29-1
CDR3 protein: SVEKAHLGDTQY

V gene: TRBV19
CDR3 protein: ASSIGGFPHNEQF

V gene: TRBV2
CDR3 protein: ASRGRTLNQPQH

V gene: TRBV7-9
CDR3 protein: ASSLAVRGRDTDTQY

V gene: TRBV11-2
CDR3 protein: ASSFVYSPLH

V gene: TRBV25-1
CDR3 protein: ASSYPDREHTEAF

V gene: TRBV5-1
CDR3 protein: ASSLPDKSGRYHEQY

V gene: TRBV7-9
CDR3 protein: ASSLEGVRSEKLF

V gene: TRBV5-1
CDR3 protein: ASSLVYRGRGDTQY

V gene: TRBV29-1
CDR3 protein: SVVGDRDSYEQY

V gene: TRBV30
CDR3 protein: AWSRRRIAYEQY

V gene: TRBV7-2
CDR3 protein: ASSLPLAGVLVDTQY

V gene: TRBV7-6
CDR3 protein: ASSLSRAGTYEQY

V gene: TRBV29-1
CDR3 protein: SVEQGSSYNEQF

V gene: TRBV2
CDR3 protein: ASSETSGRAGDEQF

V gene: TRBV5-1
CDR3 protein: ASSKTNQGLGEAF

V gene: TRBV27
CDR3 protein: ASSLRGGEQY

V gene: TRBV28
CDR3 protein: ASNLGRGQGEGQPQH

V gene: TRBV4-3
CDR3 protein: ASSRAPAGAGGQPQH

V gene: TRBV5-1
CDR3 protein: ASSAYTGGSIGDTQY

V gene: TRBV7-9
CDR3 protein: ASSLRGGDLTGVWTEAF

V gene: TRBV15
CDR3 protein: ATSRARDSSYEQY

V gene: TRBV4-1
CDR3 protein: AGSQADRVNEKLF

V gene: TRBV4-1
CDR3 protein: ASSQDVRRGGPPTDTQY

V gene: TRBV5-1
CDR3 protein: ASSLFGGRHYEQY

V gene: TRBV12-5
CDR3 protein: ASGFNRGTNEKLF

V gene: TRBV2
CDR3 protein: ASSLAPTINTQY

V gene: TRBV10-3
CDR3 protein: AIRQEGEQY

V gene: TRBV10-3
CDR3 protein: AISGSGGPDEQF

V gene: TRBV2
CDR3 protein: ASSEARDTISYEQY

V gene: TRBV7-9
CDR3 protein: ASSLAFMGGREQF

V gene: TRBV19
CDR3 protein: ASSIGAASNYGYT

V gene: TRBV4-3
CDR3 protein: ASSQDRGERDYEQY

V gene: TRBV7-2
CDR3 protein: ASSPDQGMIVPEAF

V gene: TRBV27
CDR3 protein: ASSLQDSPTKQY

V gene: TRBV5-6
CDR3 protein: ASSQGQSQETQY

V gene: TRBV7-2
CDR3 protein: ASSKEVGFQGTNEKLF

V gene: TRBV6-5
CDR3 protein: ASSYMGAREKLF

V gene: TRBV7-9
CDR3 protein: ASSPQWGWGLSGNTIY

V gene: TRBV15
CDR3 protein: ATSRDHRESGELF

V gene: TRBV4-1
CDR3 protein: ASSTQRGAGANNEQF

V gene: TRBV18
CDR3 protein: ASSRLAGFDEQF

V gene: TRBV15
CDR3 protein: ATSRDRDFNQPQH